Described below is a single TCR beta chain sequence and its context. Its specificity is unknown. Trimming cost V 7 bases and J 8 bases, with 11 bases left between them. CDR1 is MRHNA and CDR2 is SNTAGT in the germline V gene. The CDR3 is made up of 11 amino acids. The source of the sample is a study of cytomegalovirus exposure and HLA in healthy donors. Study as a whole: Caucasian-associated ancestry cluster membership applied to around 80% of over 350 genotyped donors.

The PCR was carried out with 60 Vbeta primers and 13 Jbeta primers. Data came from immunoSEQ multiplex PCR; TCRdb stores just in-frame clones and leaves some out. Here the sample spans 180,000 or so clones, roughly 73% being singletons. Study-wide results and caveats: Later, TCR association rates were found to vary by HLA locus, highest for DRB1 and lowest for HLA-C. Highly shared sequence variants in one cluster were likely a sequencing artifact. A link between a missense DCLRE1C variant and TCR beta V- and J-gene trimming emerged from a later analysis.

Sequenced sample: PBMCs. V and J are TRBV6-4 and TRBJ1-2; perhaps TRBD1 as D (6 bases). The sequence derives from a female donor in good health and CMV-seronegative. This chain's CDR3 is CASTPRGGYTF. The CDR3 region has the DNA TGTGCCAGCACCCCGAGGGGGGGCTACACCTTC.